This T cell receptor (beta chain) was captured by sequencing in a study of OX40 agonist ivuxolimab in advanced cancers. Some clones are missing from TCRdb's copy, which holds only in-frame ones; the method was immunoSEQ multiplex PCR. The table lists about 14,000 clones, roughly nine tenths of them singletons. Per germline, CDR1 SGHVS and CDR2 FQNEAQ. V shed 1 base and J 3 bases; nucleotides not matched to a gene: 4. This CDR3 has 16 residues. The sequence was collected from an adult with an advanced solid tumor such as melanoma, head and neck, liver or kidney cancer. The sequenced sample was CD4+ or CD8+ T cells sorted from blood, obtained in a trial of the OX40 agonist ivuxolimab. The gene calls are TRBV7-8 and TRBJ2-3, with TRBD2 matching 10 bases. DNA for the CDR3: TGTGCCAGCAGCTTAGATAGCGGGAGGTGGACAGATACGCAGTATTTT. It specifies CASSLDSGRWTDTQYF.